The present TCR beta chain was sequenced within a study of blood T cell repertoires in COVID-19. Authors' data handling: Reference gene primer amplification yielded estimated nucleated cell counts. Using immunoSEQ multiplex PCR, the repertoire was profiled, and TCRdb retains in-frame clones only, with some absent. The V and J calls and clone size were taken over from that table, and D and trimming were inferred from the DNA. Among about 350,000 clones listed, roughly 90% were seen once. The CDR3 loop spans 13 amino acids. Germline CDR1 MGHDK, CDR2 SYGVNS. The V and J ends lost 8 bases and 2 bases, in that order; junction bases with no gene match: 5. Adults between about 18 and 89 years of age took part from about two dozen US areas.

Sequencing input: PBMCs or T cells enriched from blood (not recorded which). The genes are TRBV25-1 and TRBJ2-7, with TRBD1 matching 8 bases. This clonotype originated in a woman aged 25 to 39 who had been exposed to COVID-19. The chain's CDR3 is CASGTGLTYEQYF. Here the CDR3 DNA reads TGTGCCAGCGGGACAGGTTTGACCTACGAGCAGTACTTC.